The rows below give T cell receptor beta chains drawn from one sample of a study of blood T cell repertoires in COVID-19. TCRdb keeps only in-frame clones here, not all; method: immunoSEQ multiplex PCR. Of tens of thousands of clones in the sample, about nine tenths are singletons; the top ten hold 10%. The sample consisted of peripheral blood. The receptors come from a man older than 75 with active COVID-19. Each CDR3 is given with its conserved first and last residue. A D gene is named only where the DNA matches it firmly. A row's size may be missing; if present it is once, few, many or a size class.

j_call: TRBJ2-6; v_call: TRBV7-2; d_call: NA; clone_size: NA; cdr3_aa: CASSGQLFSGANVLTF; cdr3_nt: TGTGCCAGCAGCGGACAACTGTTCTCTGGGGCCAACGTCCTGACTTTC
j_call: TRBJ2-3; v_call: TRBV19; d_call: NA; clone_size: NA; cdr3_aa: CASGRDSPGSDTQYF; cdr3_nt: TGTGCCAGTGGAAGGGACTCCCCAGGGTCAGATACGCAGTATTTT
j_call: TRBJ1-2; v_call: TRBV28; d_call: NA; clone_size: NA; cdr3_aa: CASSSGVVGYGYTF; cdr3_nt: TGTGCCAGCAGTTCGGGGGTCGTAGGCTATGGCTACACCTTC
j_call: TRBJ2-7; v_call: TRBV7-8; d_call: TRBD2; clone_size: NA; cdr3_aa: CASSPRTSGREDEQYF; cdr3_nt: TGTGCCAGCAGCCCCCGGACTAGCGGGAGGGAGGACGAGCAGTACTTC
j_call: TRBJ1-5; v_call: TRBV24-1; d_call: TRBD1; clone_size: few; cdr3_aa: CATSVGTGYNQPQHF; cdr3_nt: TGTGCCACCAGTGTCGGGACAGGGTACAATCAGCCCCAGCATTTT
j_call: TRBJ1-5; v_call: TRBV9; d_call: NA; clone_size: NA; cdr3_aa: CASSVGEGGRNQPQHF; cdr3_nt: TGTGCCAGCAGCGTAGGGGAAGGAGGGCGCAATCAGCCCCAGCATTTT
j_call: TRBJ2-1; v_call: TRBV6-5; d_call: TRBD2; clone_size: NA; cdr3_aa: CASTVSGARGNEQFF; cdr3_nt: TGTGCCAGCACCGTTAGCGGGGCTAGAGGGAATGAGCAGTTCTTC
j_call: TRBJ2-7; v_call: TRBV5-4; d_call: TRBD2; clone_size: NA; cdr3_aa: CASSLLSSGMTWEQYF; cdr3_nt: TGTGCCAGCAGCTTGCTCTCTAGCGGGATGACTTGGGAGCAGTACTTC
j_call: TRBJ2-7; v_call: TRBV10-3; d_call: NA; clone_size: NA; cdr3_aa: CAIRGNTGSEQYF; cdr3_nt: TGTGCCATCAGAGGCAACACAGGGAGCGAGCAGTACTTC
j_call: TRBJ2-2; v_call: TRBV15; d_call: TRBD2; clone_size: NA; cdr3_aa: CATSRGLGGTGELFF; cdr3_nt: TGTGCCACCAGTAGGGGACTAGGTGGGACCGGGGAGCTGTTTTTT
j_call: TRBJ2-7; v_call: TRBV29-1; d_call: TRBD2; clone_size: NA; cdr3_aa: CSVKGLAYEQYF; cdr3_nt: TGCAGCGTGAAGGGACTAGCCTACGAGCAGTACTTC
j_call: TRBJ2-3; v_call: TRBV5-6; d_call: TRBD2; clone_size: few; cdr3_aa: CASSHSVSGTDTQYF; cdr3_nt: TGTGCCAGCAGCCACTCAGTTAGCGGGACAGATACGCAGTATTTT
j_call: TRBJ1-6; v_call: TRBV5-1; d_call: NA; clone_size: NA; cdr3_aa: CASSLAGVDSPLHF; cdr3_nt: TGCGCCAGCAGCTTGGCGGGGGTGGATTCACCCCTCCACTTT
j_call: TRBJ2-7; v_call: TRBV28; d_call: NA; clone_size: once; cdr3_aa: CASRTQGGEQYF; cdr3_nt: TGTGCCAGCAGAACACAGGGGGGGGAGCAGTACTTC
j_call: TRBJ2-3; v_call: TRBV19; d_call: NA; clone_size: NA; cdr3_aa: CASSRRTGMGGATDTQYF; cdr3_nt: TGTGCCAGTTCTCGCCGGACAGGGATGGGGGGGGCCACAGATACGCAGTATTTT
j_call: TRBJ2-2; v_call: TRBV12-3/TRBV12-4; d_call: NA; clone_size: NA; cdr3_aa: CASSFNIWELFF; cdr3_nt: TGTGCCAGCAGTTTTAATATTTGGGAGCTGTTTTTT
j_call: TRBJ2-7; v_call: TRBV13; d_call: TRBD1; clone_size: NA; cdr3_aa: CASSSGSRDSYEQYF; cdr3_nt: TGTGCCAGCAGCTCAGGCTCCCGGGACAGCTACGAGCAGTACTTC
j_call: TRBJ1-5; v_call: TRBV28; d_call: NA; clone_size: NA; cdr3_aa: CASSLGTLLNQPQHF; cdr3_nt: TGTGCCAGCAGTTTAGGGACTCTACTCAATCAGCCCCAGCATTTT
j_call: TRBJ1-1; v_call: TRBV30; d_call: NA; clone_size: NA; cdr3_aa: CAWNRDYTEAFF; cdr3_nt: TGTGCCTGGAACCGGGACTACACTGAAGCTTTCTTT
j_call: TRBJ2-2; v_call: TRBV25-1; d_call: TRBD1; clone_size: NA; cdr3_aa: CASSGDRTGELFF; cdr3_nt: TGTGCCAGCAGTGGGGACAGGACCGGGGAGCTGTTTTTT
j_call: TRBJ1-6; v_call: TRBV30; d_call: TRBD1; clone_size: NA; cdr3_aa: CAWSVQGFYNSPLHF; cdr3_nt: TGTGCCTGGAGTGTACAGGGGTTCTATAATTCACCCCTCCACTTT
j_call: TRBJ2-5; v_call: TRBV5-1; d_call: NA; clone_size: NA; cdr3_aa: CASSSDGRQETQYF; cdr3_nt: TGCGCCAGCAGCTCGGATGGGCGACAAGAGACCCAGTACTTC
j_call: TRBJ2-7; v_call: TRBV7-9; d_call: TRBD1; clone_size: NA; cdr3_aa: CASRLRQGGEQYF; cdr3_nt: TGTGCCAGCAGACTAAGACAGGGTGGCGAGCAGTACTTC
j_call: TRBJ2-2; v_call: TRBV2; d_call: NA; clone_size: once; cdr3_aa: CASSIRDFTTGELFF; cdr3_nt: TGTGCCAGCTCGATTCGGGACTTCACCACCGGGGAGCTGTTTTTT
j_call: TRBJ2-2; v_call: TRBV28; d_call: NA; clone_size: NA; cdr3_aa: CASSLYSPGELFF; cdr3_nt: TGTGCCAGCAGTTTATACTCCCCCGGGGAGCTGTTTTTT
j_call: TRBJ2-7; v_call: TRBV15; d_call: TRBD2; clone_size: NA; cdr3_aa: CATSRGSGSSSYEQYF; cdr3_nt: TGTGCCACCAGCAGAGGTAGCGGGTCGAGCTCCTACGAGCAGTACTTC
j_call: TRBJ1-4; v_call: TRBV2; d_call: TRBD1; clone_size: few; cdr3_aa: CASRPDRGQGEKLFF; cdr3_nt: TGTGCCAGCAGACCTGACAGGGGGCAAGGAGAAAAACTGTTTTTT
j_call: TRBJ2-7; v_call: TRBV7-9; d_call: TRBD1; clone_size: NA; cdr3_aa: CASSRGTGLYEQYF; cdr3_nt: TGTGCCAGCAGCCGTGGGACAGGGCTCTACGAGCAGTACTTC
j_call: TRBJ1-1; v_call: TRBV7-2; d_call: NA; clone_size: NA; cdr3_aa: CASSLGWGDTEAFF; cdr3_nt: TGTGCCAGCAGCTTAGGATGGGGGGACACTGAAGCTTTCTTT
j_call: TRBJ2-6; v_call: TRBV10-3; d_call: NA; clone_size: NA; cdr3_aa: CAISTPSGANVLTF; cdr3_nt: TGTGCCATCAGCACTCCGTCTGGGGCCAACGTCCTGACTTTC
j_call: TRBJ1-4; v_call: TRBV6-6; d_call: NA; clone_size: NA; cdr3_aa: CASSYSAQRNQKLFF; cdr3_nt: TGTGCCAGCAGTTACTCGGCACAGAGAAACCAAAAACTGTTTTTT
j_call: TRBJ2-7; v_call: TRBV5-4; d_call: NA; clone_size: NA; cdr3_aa: CASSLASRGSREQYF; cdr3_nt: TGTGCCAGCAGCTTGGCTTCTCGGGGAAGTCGTGAGCAGTACTTC
j_call: TRBJ2-1; v_call: TRBV6-5; d_call: TRBD1; clone_size: NA; cdr3_aa: CASRRSGGGDEQFF; cdr3_nt: TGTGCCAGCAGGAGGTCAGGGGGCGGCGATGAGCAGTTCTTC
j_call: TRBJ2-7; v_call: TRBV5-1; d_call: TRBD2; clone_size: NA; cdr3_aa: CASSLASGSYEQYF; cdr3_nt: TGCGCCAGCAGCTTGGCTAGCGGGTCCTACGAGCAGTACTTC
j_call: TRBJ1-6; v_call: TRBV2; d_call: NA; clone_size: NA; cdr3_aa: CASSEPGGSYNSPLHF; cdr3_nt: TGTGCCAGCAGTGAACCAGGCGGGTCCTATAATTCACCCCTCCACTTT
j_call: TRBJ2-4; v_call: TRBV5-1; d_call: NA; clone_size: NA; cdr3_aa: CASLDVDRFNIQYF; cdr3_nt: TGCGCCAGCCTTGACGTCGACAGGTTTAACATTCAGTACTTC
j_call: TRBJ2-3; v_call: TRBV5-1; d_call: TRBD2; clone_size: NA; cdr3_aa: CASSLYPSGTDAQYF; cdr3_nt: TGCGCCAGCAGCTTGTATCCTAGCGGCACAGATGCGCAGTATTTT
j_call: TRBJ1-3; v_call: TRBV28; d_call: NA; clone_size: once; cdr3_aa: CASDSFSGNTIYF; cdr3_nt: TGTGCCAGCGATAGTTTCTCTGGAAACACCATATATTTT
j_call: TRBJ2-3; v_call: TRBV18; d_call: NA; clone_size: NA; cdr3_aa: CASSPSSIQGTDTQYF; cdr3_nt: TGTGCCAGCTCACCATCCAGTATACAGGGCACAGATACGCAGTATTTT
j_call: TRBJ2-1; v_call: TRBV6-6; d_call: TRBD2; clone_size: NA; cdr3_aa: CASSPSGLAGGYLPYNEQFF; cdr3_nt: TGTGCCAGCAGCCCCTCCGGACTAGCGGGAGGATACCTCCCCTACAATGAGCAGTTCTTC